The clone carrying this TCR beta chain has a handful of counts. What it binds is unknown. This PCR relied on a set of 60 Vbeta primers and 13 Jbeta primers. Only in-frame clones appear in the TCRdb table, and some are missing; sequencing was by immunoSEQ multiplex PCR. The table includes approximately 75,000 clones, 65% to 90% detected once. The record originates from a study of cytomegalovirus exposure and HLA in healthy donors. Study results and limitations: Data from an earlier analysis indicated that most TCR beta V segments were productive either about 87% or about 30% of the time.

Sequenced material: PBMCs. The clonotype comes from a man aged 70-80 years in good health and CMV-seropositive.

The CDR3 sequence: CASSPSGGSNTEAFF. The DNA for the CDR3 is TGCGCCAGCAGCCCCAGCGGGGGGTCGAACACTGAAGCTTTCTTT. The chain is built from TRBV4-1 and TRBJ1-1, with D maybe TRBD1 (5 bases). V lost 4 bases and J 1 base, leaving 13 bases between the germline ends. The CDR3 has 15 amino acids. Germline values: CDR1 MGHRA, CDR2 YSYEKL.